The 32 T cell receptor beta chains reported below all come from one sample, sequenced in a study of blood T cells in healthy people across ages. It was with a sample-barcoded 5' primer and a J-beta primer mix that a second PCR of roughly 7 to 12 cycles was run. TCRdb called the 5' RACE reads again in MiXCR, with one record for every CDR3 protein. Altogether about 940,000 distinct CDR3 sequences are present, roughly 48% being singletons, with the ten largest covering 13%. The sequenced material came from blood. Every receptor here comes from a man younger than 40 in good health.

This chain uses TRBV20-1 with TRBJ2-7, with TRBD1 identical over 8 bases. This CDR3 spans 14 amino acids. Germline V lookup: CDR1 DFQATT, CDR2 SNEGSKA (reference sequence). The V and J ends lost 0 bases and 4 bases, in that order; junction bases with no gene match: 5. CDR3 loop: CSARDPGGFYEQYF. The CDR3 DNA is TGCAGTGCTAGAGATCCAGGGGGCTTTTACGAGCAGTACTTC.

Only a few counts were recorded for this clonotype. CDR3 amino acids: CASSSWDTGANVLTF. The CDR3 DNA reads as TGTGCCAGCAGCTCTTGGGATACAGGGGCCAACGTCCTGACTTTC. The chain carries TRBV3-1 and TRBJ2-6; D is ambiguous. The CDR3 length is 15 residues. V shed 5 bases and J shed 4 bases, with 12 bases lying between them. Per germline, CDR1 LGHDT and CDR2 YNNKEL (reference sequence).

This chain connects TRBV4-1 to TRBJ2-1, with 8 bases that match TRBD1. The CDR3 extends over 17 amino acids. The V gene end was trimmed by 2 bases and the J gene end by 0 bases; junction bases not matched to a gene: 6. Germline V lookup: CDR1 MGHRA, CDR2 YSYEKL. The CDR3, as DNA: TGCGCCAGCAGCCAACCAAGACAGGGGCCCTCCTACAATGAGCAGTTCTTC. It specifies CASSQPRQGPSYNEQFF.

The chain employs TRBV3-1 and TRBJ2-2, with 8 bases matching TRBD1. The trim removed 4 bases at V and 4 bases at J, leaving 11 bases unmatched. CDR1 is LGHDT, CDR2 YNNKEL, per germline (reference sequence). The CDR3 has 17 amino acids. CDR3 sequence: CASSPAFTGGSTGELFF. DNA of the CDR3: TGTGCCAGCAGCCCAGCGTTCACAGGGGGAAGCACCGGGGAGCTGTTTTTT.

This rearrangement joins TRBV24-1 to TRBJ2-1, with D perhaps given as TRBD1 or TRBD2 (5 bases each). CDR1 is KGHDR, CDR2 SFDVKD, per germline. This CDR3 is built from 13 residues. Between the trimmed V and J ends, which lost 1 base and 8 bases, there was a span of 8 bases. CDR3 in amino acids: CATSDFWGYEQFF. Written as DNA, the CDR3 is TGTGCCACCAGTGATTTTTGGGGGTATGAGCAGTTCTTC.

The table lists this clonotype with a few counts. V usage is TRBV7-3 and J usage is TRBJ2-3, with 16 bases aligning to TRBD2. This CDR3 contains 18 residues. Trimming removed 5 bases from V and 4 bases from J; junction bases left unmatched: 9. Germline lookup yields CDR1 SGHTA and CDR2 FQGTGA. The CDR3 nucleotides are TGTGCCAGCAGCACGGGGACTAGCGGGGGGGCTAGTCCAGATACGCAGTATTTT. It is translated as CASSTGTSGGASPDTQYF.

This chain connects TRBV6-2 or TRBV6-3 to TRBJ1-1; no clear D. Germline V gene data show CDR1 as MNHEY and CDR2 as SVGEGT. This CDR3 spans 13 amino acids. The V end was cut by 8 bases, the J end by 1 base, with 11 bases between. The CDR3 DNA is TGTGCCAGCTTTCACTTGGGGAACACTGAAGCTTTCTTT. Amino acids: CASFHLGNTEAFF.

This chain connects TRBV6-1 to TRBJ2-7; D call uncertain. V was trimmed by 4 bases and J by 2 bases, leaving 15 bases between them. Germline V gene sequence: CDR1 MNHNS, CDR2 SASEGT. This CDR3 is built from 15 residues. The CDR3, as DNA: TGTGCCAGCAGTGGACCGACGTTCTCCCCCTACGAGCAGTACTTC. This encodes CASSGPTFSPYEQYF.

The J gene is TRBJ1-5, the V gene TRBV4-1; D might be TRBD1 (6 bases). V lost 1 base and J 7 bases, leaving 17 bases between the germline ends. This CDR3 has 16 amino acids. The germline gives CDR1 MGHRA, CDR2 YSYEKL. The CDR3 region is CASSQVLPSGGQPQHF. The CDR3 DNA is TGCGCCAGCAGCCAAGTTTTGCCCTCTGGGGGCCAGCCCCAGCATTTT.

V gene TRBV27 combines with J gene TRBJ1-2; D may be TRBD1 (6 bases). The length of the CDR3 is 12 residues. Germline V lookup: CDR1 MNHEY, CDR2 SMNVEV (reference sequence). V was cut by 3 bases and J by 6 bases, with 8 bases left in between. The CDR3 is CASSFRGHGYTF. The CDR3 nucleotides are TGTGCCAGCAGTTTCAGGGGCCATGGCTACACCTTC.

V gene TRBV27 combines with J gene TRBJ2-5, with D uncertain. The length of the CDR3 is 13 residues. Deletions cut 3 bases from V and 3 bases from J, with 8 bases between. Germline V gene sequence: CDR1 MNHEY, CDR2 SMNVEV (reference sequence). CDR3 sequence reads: CASSLSVEETQYF. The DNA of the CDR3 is TGTGCCAGCAGTTTGTCAGTTGAAGAGACCCAGTACTTC.

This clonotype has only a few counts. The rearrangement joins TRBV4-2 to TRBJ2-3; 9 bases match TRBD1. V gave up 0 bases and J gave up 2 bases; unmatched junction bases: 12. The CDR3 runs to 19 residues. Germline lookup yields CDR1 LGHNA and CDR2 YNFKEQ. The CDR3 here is CASSQEKGGGQGFTDTQYF. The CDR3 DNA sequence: TGTGCCAGCAGCCAAGAAAAGGGTGGGGGACAGGGTTTCACAGATACGCAGTATTTT.

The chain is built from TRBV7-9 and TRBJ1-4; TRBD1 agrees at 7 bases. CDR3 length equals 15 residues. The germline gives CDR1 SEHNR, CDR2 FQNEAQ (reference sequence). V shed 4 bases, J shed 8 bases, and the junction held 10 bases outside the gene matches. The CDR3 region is CASSSTGKGHEKLFF. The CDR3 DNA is TGTGCCAGCAGCTCGACAGGGAAGGGACACGAAAAACTGTTTTTT.

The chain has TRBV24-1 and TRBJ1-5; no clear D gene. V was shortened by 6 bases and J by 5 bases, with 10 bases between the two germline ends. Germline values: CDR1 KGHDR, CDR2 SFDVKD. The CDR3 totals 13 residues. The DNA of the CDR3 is TGTGCCACCAGTCAAGGTCTGCATCAGCCCCAGCATTTT. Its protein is CATSQGLHQPQHF.

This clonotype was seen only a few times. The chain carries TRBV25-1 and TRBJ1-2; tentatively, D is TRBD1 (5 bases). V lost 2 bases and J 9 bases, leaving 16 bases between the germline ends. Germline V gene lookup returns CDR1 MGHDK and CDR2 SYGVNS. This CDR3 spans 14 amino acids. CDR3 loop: CASSEPGRRQCYTF. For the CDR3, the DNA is TGTGCCAGCAGTGAACCGGGACGGAGGCAATGCTACACCTTC.

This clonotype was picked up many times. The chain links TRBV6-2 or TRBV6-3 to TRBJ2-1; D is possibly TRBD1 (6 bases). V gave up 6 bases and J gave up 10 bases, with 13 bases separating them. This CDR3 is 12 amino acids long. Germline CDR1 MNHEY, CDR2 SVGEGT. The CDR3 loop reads CASRTIGTEQFF. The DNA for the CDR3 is TGTGCCAGCAGAACGATAGGGACAGAGCAGTTCTTC.

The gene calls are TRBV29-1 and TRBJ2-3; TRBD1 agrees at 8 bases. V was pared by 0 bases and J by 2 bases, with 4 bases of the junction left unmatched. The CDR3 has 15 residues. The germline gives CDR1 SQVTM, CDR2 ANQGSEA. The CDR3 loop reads CSVEDRGLNTDTQYF. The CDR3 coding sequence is TGCAGCGTTGAAGACAGGGGGCTCAACACAGATACGCAGTATTTT.

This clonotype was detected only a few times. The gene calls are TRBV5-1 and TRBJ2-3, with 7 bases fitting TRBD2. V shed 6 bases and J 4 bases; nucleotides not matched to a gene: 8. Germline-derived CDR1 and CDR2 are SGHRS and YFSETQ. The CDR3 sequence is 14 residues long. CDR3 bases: TGCGCCAGCAAGGTGACTAGCACCCCAGATACGCAGTATTTT. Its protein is CASKVTSTPDTQYF. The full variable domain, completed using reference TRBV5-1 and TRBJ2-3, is KAGVTQTPRYLIKTRGQQVTLSCSPISGHRSVSWYQQTPGQGLQFLFEYFSETQRNKGNFPGRFSGRQFSNSRSEMNVSTLELGDSALYLCASKVTSTPDTQYFGPGTRLTVL.

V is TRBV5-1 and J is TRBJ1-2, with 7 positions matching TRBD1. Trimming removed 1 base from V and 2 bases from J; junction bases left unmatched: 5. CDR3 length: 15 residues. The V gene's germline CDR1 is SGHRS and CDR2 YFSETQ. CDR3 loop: CASSLRQGENYGYTF. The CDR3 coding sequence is TGCGCCAGCAGCTTGAGACAGGGCGAGAACTATGGCTACACCTTC.

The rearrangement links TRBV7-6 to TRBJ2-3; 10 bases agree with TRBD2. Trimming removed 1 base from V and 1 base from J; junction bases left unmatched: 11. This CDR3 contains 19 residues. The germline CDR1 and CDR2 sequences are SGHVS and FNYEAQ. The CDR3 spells CASSLGSASGGWGTDTQYF. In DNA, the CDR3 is TGTGCCAGCAGCTTAGGGTCGGCTAGCGGGGGATGGGGCACAGATACGCAGTATTTT.

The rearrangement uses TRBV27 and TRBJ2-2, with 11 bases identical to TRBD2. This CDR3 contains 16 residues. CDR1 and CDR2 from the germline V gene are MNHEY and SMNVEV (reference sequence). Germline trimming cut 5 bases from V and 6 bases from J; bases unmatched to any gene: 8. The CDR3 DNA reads TGTGCCAGCAGTCCCGGGACTAGCGGTTGGGCCGGGGAGCTGTTTTTT. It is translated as CASSPGTSGWAGELFF.

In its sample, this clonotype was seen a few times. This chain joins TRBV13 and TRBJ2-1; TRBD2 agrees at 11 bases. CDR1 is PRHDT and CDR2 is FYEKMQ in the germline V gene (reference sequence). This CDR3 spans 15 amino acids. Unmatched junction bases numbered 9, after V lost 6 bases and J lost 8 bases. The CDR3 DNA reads TGTGCCAGCAGGGTTAGCGGGGGGGCTGACTATGAGCAGTTCTTC. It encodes CASRVSGGADYEQFF.

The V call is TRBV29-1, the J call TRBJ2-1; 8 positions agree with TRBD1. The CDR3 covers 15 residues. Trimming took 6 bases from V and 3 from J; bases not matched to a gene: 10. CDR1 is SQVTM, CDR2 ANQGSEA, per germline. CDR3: CSVAGTGVLYNEQFF. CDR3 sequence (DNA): TGCAGCGTCGCCGGGACAGGCGTTCTCTACAATGAGCAGTTCTTC.

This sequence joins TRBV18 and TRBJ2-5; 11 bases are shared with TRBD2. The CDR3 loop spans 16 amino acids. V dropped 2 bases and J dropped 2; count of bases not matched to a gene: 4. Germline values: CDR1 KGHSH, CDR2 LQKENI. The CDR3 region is CASSPLSSGGQETQYF. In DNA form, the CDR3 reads TGTGCCAGCTCACCATTGTCTAGCGGGGGGCAAGAGACCCAGTACTTC.

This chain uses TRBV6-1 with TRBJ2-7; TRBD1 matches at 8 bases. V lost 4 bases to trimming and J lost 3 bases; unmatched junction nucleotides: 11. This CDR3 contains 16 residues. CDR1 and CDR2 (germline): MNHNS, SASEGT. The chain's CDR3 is CASSAERGTGDYEQYF. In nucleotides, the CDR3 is TGTGCCAGCAGTGCCGAGAGGGGGACAGGTGACTACGAGCAGTACTTC.

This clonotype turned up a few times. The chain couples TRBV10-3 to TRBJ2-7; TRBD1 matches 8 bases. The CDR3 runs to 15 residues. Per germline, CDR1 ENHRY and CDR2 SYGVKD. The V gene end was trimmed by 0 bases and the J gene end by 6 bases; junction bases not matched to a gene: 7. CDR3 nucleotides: TGTGCCATCAGTGAGTCGAACTACAGGGGGAGCGAGCAGTACTTC. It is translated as CAISESNYRGSEQYF.

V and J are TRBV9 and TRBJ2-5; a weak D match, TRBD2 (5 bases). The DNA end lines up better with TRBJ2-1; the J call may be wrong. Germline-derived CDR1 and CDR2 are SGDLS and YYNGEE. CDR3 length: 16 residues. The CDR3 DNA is TGTGCCAGCAGCGTAGCCGGGGAAGGTGGCCAAGAGACCCAGTTCTTC. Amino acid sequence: CASSVAGEGGQETQFF.

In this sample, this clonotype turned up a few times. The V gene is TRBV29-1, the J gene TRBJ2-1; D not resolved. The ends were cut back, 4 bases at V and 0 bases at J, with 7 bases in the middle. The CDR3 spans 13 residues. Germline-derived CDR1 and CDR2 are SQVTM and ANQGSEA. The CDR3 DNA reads TGCAGCGTTGGGGCAGGCTCCTACAATGAGCAGTTCTTC. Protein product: CSVGAGSYNEQFF.

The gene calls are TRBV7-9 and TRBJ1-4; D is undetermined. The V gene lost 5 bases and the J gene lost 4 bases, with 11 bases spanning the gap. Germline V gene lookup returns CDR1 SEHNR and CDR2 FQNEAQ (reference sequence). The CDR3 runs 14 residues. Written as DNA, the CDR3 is TGTGCCAGCAGCCGAAGACTGAGTAATGAAAAACTGTTTTTT. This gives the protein CASSRRLSNEKLFF.

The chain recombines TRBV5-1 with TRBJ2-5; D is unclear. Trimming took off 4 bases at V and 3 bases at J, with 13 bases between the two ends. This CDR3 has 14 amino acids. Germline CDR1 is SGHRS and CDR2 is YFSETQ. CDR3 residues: CASSTDVGKETQYF. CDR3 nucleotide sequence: TGCGCCAGCAGCACGGATGTGGGGAAAGAGACCCAGTACTTC. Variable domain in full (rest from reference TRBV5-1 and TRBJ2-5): KAGVTQTPRYLIKTRGQQVTLSCSPISGHRSVSWYQQTPGQGLQFLFEYFSETQRNKGNFPGRFSGRQFSNSRSEMNVSTLELGDSALYLCASSTDVGKETQYFGPGTRLLVL.

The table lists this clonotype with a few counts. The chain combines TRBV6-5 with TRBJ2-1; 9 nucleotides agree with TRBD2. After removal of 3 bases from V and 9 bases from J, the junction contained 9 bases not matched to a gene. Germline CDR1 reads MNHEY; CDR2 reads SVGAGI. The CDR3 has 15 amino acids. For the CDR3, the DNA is TGTGCCAGCAGTTATCGGGCGGGGGGGCTCGCTGAGCAGTTCTTC. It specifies CASSYRAGGLAEQFF.

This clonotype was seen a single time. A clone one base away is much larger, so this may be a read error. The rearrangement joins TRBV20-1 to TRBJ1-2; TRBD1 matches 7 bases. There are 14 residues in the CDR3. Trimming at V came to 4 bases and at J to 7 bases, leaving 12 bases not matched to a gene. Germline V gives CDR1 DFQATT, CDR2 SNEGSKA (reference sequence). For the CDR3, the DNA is TGCAGTGCTAACTCCGGGACAGCTATCGGTGGCTACACCTTC. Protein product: CSANSGTAIGGYTF.